Following are 30 T cell receptor beta chains from one sample sequenced in a study of siplizumab effects on memory and regulatory T cells. Clones were read by immunoSEQ multiplex PCR, and TCRdb kept only the in-frame ones, dropping some. The sample includes some 97,000 clones, about 91% of them seen just once. The sequenced sample was Tregs sorted from blood. Receptor source: a human donor in good health.

J is TRBJ2-7 and V is TRBV6-1; 13 bases align to TRBD2. CDR3 size: 15 residues. V lost 4 bases to trimming and J lost 6 bases; unmatched junction nucleotides: 6. Germline V gene sequence: CDR1 MNHNS, CDR2 SASEGT. The CDR3 sequence is CASSGTSGRLPEQYF. CDR3 coding DNA: TGTGCCAGCAGTGGGACTAGCGGGAGACTCCCCGAGCAGTACTTC.

This chain links TRBV2 with TRBJ1-2, with D uncertain. CDR1 is SNHLY and CDR2 is FYNNEI in the germline V gene. CDR3 size: 13 residues. The ends were cut back, 8 bases at V and 2 bases at J, with 12 bases in the middle. CDR3 amino acids: CASVIRMNYGYTF. CDR3 nucleotides: TGTGCCAGCGTGATTCGAATGAACTATGGCTACACCTTC.

The chain uses TRBV6-4 and TRBJ2-1, with TRBD2 as a possible D gene (7 bases). The CDR3 has 13 amino acids. V dropped 10 bases and J dropped 4 bases, with 14 bases sitting between them. The germline CDR1 and CDR2 sequences are MRHNA and SNTAGT. CDR3 nucleotide sequence: TGTGCCATCCAGGGGCGGGGGTACAATGAGCAGTTCTTC. Translation: CAIQGRGYNEQFF.

The chain combines TRBV10-3 with TRBJ1-6; perhaps TRBD1 as D (6 bases). Trimming stripped 0 bases from V and 5 bases from J, with 14 bases between. This CDR3 contains 17 residues. The germline V gene has CDR1 ENHRY and CDR2 SYGVKD. The CDR3 here is CAISESFGGADNSPLHF. The CDR3 nucleotides are TGTGCCATCAGTGAGTCGTTCGGGGGCGCGGATAATTCACCCCTCCACTTT.

The V call is TRBV6-1, the J call TRBJ2-2; D gene ambiguous. The germline gives CDR1 MNHNS, CDR2 SASEGT. The CDR3 is 13 amino acids. V was trimmed by 3 bases and J by 8 bases, leaving 10 bases between them. CDR3 sequence reads: CASSELTAGELFF. The CDR3 nucleotides read TGTGCCAGCAGTGAGTTGACGGCGGGGGAGCTGTTTTTT.

V usage is TRBV5-5 and J usage is TRBJ2-5; D gene uncertain. The V and J ends lost 4 bases and 2 bases respectively, with 6 bases between them. Germline CDR1 and CDR2: SGHKS and YYEKEE (reference sequence). The CDR3 loop spans 12 amino acids. In DNA form, the CDR3 reads TGTGCCAGCAGCCCGACTCAAGAGACCCAGTACTTC. It is translated as CASSPTQETQYF.

V usage is TRBV11-2 and J usage is TRBJ2-7, with D possibly being TRBD1 or TRBD2 (5 bases each). The CDR3 has 12 residues. Between the trimmed V and J ends, which lost 7 bases and 6 bases, there was a span of 13 bases. Germline V gene data show CDR1 as SGHAT and CDR2 as FQNNGV. The CDR3 DNA is TGTGCCAGCACCCTGAATGGGGGCGAGCAGTACTTC. Translating it yields CASTLNGGEQYF.

This sequence joins TRBV6-6 and TRBJ1-1, with TRBD1 matching over 8 bases. The CDR3 runs 14 residues. The ends lost 6 bases at V and 1 base at J; junction bases unmatched: 4. From germline, CDR1 is MNHNY and CDR2 SVGAGI (reference sequence). Written as DNA, the CDR3 is TGTGCCAGCAGGACTGGGACAGGGAACACTGAAGCTTTCTTT. Amino acid sequence: CASRTGTGNTEAFF.

The chain combines TRBV5-1 with TRBJ1-5; the match to TRBD1 covers 7 bases. Trimming cost V 4 bases and J 3 bases; bases outside gene matches: 4. CDR1 and CDR2 (germline): SGHRS, YFSETQ. The CDR3 length is 14 residues. The CDR3 loop is CASSIGTVNQPQHF. Written as DNA, the CDR3 is TGCGCCAGCAGCATAGGGACAGTCAATCAGCCCCAGCATTTT.

The chain is built from TRBV27 and TRBJ1-1; D is perhaps TRBD1 (5 bases). Germline CDR1 and CDR2: MNHEY and SMNVEV (reference sequence). The CDR3 is made up of 16 amino acids. V gave up 0 bases and J gave up 4 bases, with 15 bases separating them. The CDR3 coding sequence is TGTGCCAGCAGTTTATCGTTCTGGCAGGGCACCACTGAAGCTTTCTTT. Protein: CASSLSFWQGTTEAFF.

The chain carries TRBV7-9 and TRBJ2-5, with TRBD2 as a possible D gene (6 bases). The DNA end lines up better with TRBJ2-7; the J call may be wrong. CDR1 and CDR2 from the germline V gene are SEHNR and FQNEAQ (reference sequence). There are 17 residues in the CDR3. The CDR3 here is CASSLAGRGAAGYEQYF. For the CDR3, the DNA is TGTGCCAGCAGCTTAGCGGGACGAGGGGCCGCGGGGTACGAGCAGTACTTC.

The rearrangement joins TRBV25-1 to TRBJ1-6, with TRBD1 matching 9 bases. The CDR3 runs to 15 residues. V dropped 6 bases and J dropped 9; count of bases not matched to a gene: 9. Germline V lookup: CDR1 MGHDK, CDR2 SYGVNS. CDR3: CASSTDRGLSSPLHF. In DNA, the CDR3 is TGTGCCAGCAGCACAGACAGGGGGTTGAGTTCACCCCTCCACTTT. The complete variable domain, with remaining parts taken from reference TRBV25-1 and TRBJ1-6, reads EADIYQTPRYLVIGTGKKITLECSQTMGHDKMYWYQQDPGMELHLIHYSYGVNSTEKGDLSSESTVSRIRTEHFPLTLESARPSHTSQYLCASSTDRGLSSPLHFGNGTRLTVT.

V and J are TRBV18 and TRBJ2-3; TRBD2 aligns across 9 bases. Germline lookup yields CDR1 KGHSH and CDR2 LQKENI. J lost 0 bases, V lost 3 bases, and 7 bases had no gene match. CDR3 length: 17 amino acids. CDR3 sequence: CASSPRLADPSTDTQYF. The CDR3 DNA follows: TGTGCCAGCTCACCGAGACTAGCGGATCCTAGCACAGATACGCAGTATTTT.

The V gene is TRBV27, the J gene TRBJ2-6; D not certain. Trimming took 0 bases from V and 2 from J, leaving 8 bases between them. Germline CDR1 MNHEY, CDR2 SMNVEV (reference sequence). The CDR3 has 16 amino acids. CDR3 nucleotides: TGTGCCAGCAGTTTATCATACAGCACTGGGGCCAACGTCCTGACTTTC. Residues: CASSLSYSTGANVLTF.

As to this clone: A read error may account for a junction end that differs from germline. The V call is TRBV7-7, the J call TRBJ2-7; D not certain. Germline V gene sequence: CDR1 SSHAT, CDR2 FNYEAQ (reference sequence). CDR3 length equals 14 residues. CDR3 in DNA: TGTGCTAGCAGCTTTCGTCCCTTTGAGGACGAGCAGTACTTC. Protein product: CASSFRPFEDEQYF.

The chain links TRBV27 to TRBJ2-2, with D tentatively TRBD1 or TRBD2 (5 bases each). Trimming took 3 bases from V and 7 from J, leaving 12 bases between them. CDR3 length equals 14 residues. Germline CDR1 is MNHEY and CDR2 is SMNVEV (reference sequence). The CDR3 spells CASSLVGTDGELFF. CDR3 sequence (DNA): TGTGCCAGCAGTTTGGTAGGGACCGACGGGGAGCTGTTTTTT.

This chain joins TRBV9 and TRBJ2-5; the D gene is possibly TRBD2 (6 bases). The CDR3 length is 13 residues. V was shortened by 4 bases and J by 2 bases, with 9 bases between the two germline ends. The germline CDR1 and CDR2 sequences are SGDLS and YYNGEE. CDR3 loop: CASSTGTQETQYF. DNA of the CDR3: TGTGCCAGCAGCACCGGGACTCAAGAGACCCAGTACTTC.

This clone has more than one count but fewer than ten. The chain links TRBV2 to TRBJ2-3; D may be TRBD2 (5 bases). Germline V gene data show CDR1 as SNHLY and CDR2 as FYNNEI. The V gene lost 6 bases and the J gene lost 4 bases, with 5 bases spanning the gap. This CDR3 has 11 residues. This CDR3 is CASRLADTQYF. CDR3 nucleotides: TGTGCCAGCAGACTAGCAGATACGCAGTATTTT.

The chain combines TRBV7-2 with TRBJ2-7, with D tentatively TRBD2 (6 bases). From germline, CDR1 is SGHTA and CDR2 FQGNSA. The CDR3 has 16 residues. Trimming left V 5 bases short and J 5 bases short, with 22 bases between. In DNA form, the CDR3 reads TGTGCCAGCAGCATAGTTCTTGCGGGACTCCGGGACGAGCAGTACTTC. Encoded protein: CASSIVLAGLRDEQYF.

The rearrangement uses TRBV7-8 and TRBJ2-5; 7 bases are a match to TRBD1. The DNA end is a closer match to TRBJ2-7, so the J assignment may be wrong. The CDR3 sequence is 15 residues long. Germline loops: CDR1 SGHVS, CDR2 FQNEAQ. The CDR3 DNA sequence: TGTGCCAGCAGCTTAGATAGGACAGGTGCCTACGAGCAGTACTTC. Translating gives CASSLDRTGAYEQYF.

V usage is TRBV6-1 and J usage is TRBJ2-1; 7 bases are shared with TRBD1. The junction had 3 bases not matched to a gene; V was cut back by 5 bases and J by 8 bases. Germline V CDR1 and CDR2: MNHNS, SASEGT. The length of the CDR3 is 12 residues. The CDR3 nucleotides are TGTGCCAGCAGTAACAGGGGCGATGAGCAGTTCTTC. It translates to CASSNRGDEQFF.

V usage is TRBV12-5 and J usage is TRBJ2-7, with TRBD1 identical over 8 bases. Per germline, CDR1 LGHNT and CDR2 FRNRAP. The V segment lost 1 base and the J segment 3 bases; nucleotides outside the gene matches: 5. CDR3 length: 15 residues. CDR3 sequence: CASGLDPRGHYEQYF. CDR3 coding DNA: TGTGCTAGTGGTTTGGATCCCAGGGGGCACTACGAGCAGTACTTC.

The gene calls are TRBV28 and TRBJ1-6; D gene ambiguous. Trimming took 5 bases from V and 7 from J, leaving 12 bases between them. Germline-derived CDR1 and CDR2 are MDHEN and SYDVKM. The CDR3 runs 14 residues. CDR3 sequence reads: CASSKGIENSPLHF. CDR3 bases: TGTGCCAGCAGTAAAGGGATTGAAAATTCACCCCTCCACTTT.

CDR3 DNA sequence: TGCAGTGCTAAGACTTCTTACGAGCAGTACTTC. This gives the protein CSAKTSYEQYF. The genes are TRBV20-1 and TRBJ2-5; D not resolved. The better agreement between TRBJ2-7 and the DNA end casts doubt on the J call. The CDR3 spans 11 residues. CDR1 and CDR2 (germline): DFQATT, SNEGSKA (reference sequence).

This chain uses TRBV6-6 with TRBJ1-5; D gene uncertain. V lost 2 bases and J 0 bases, leaving 11 bases between the germline ends. Germline CDR1 and CDR2: MNHNY and SVGAGI (reference sequence). This CDR3 region has 16 residues. The CDR3 protein is CASSYGQPYSNQPQHF. In DNA form, the CDR3 reads TGTGCCAGCAGTTACGGGCAGCCCTATAGCAATCAGCCCCAGCATTTT.

The gene calls are TRBV6-1 and TRBJ2-7; the match to TRBD2 covers 7 bases. The CDR3 length is 14 residues. The V segment lost 8 bases and the J segment 3 bases; nucleotides outside the gene matches: 10. Germline CDR1 and CDR2: MNHNS and SASEGT. The CDR3 coding sequence is TGTGCCAGCTGCGCGGGGGTCCTGCTCTACGAGCAGTACTTC. Residues: CASCAGVLLYEQYF.

In this sample, this clone turned up a few times. The chain has TRBV12-5 and TRBJ2-1, with D perhaps assigned TRBD1 or TRBD2 (7 bases each). Germline-derived CDR1 and CDR2 are LGHNT and FRNRAP. V was pared by 5 bases and J by 7 bases, with 12 bases between. This CDR3 region has 13 residues. CDR3 residues: CASGQGGNNEQFF. CDR3 DNA: TGTGCTAGTGGTCAGGGGGGGAATAATGAGCAGTTCTTC.

This clone was counted only a few times. The chain links TRBV10-2 to TRBJ1-5, with D unclear. The CDR3 contains 12 residues. V shed 7 bases and J shed 4 bases, with 8 bases lying between them. The germline CDR1 and CDR2 sequences are WSHSY and SAAADI. This CDR3 is CASTDGNQPQHF. The CDR3 region has the DNA TGCGCCAGCACTGACGGTAATCAGCCCCAGCATTTT.

This clone was seen a single time. This sequence joins TRBV11-2 and TRBJ2-3, with 8 nucleotides matching TRBD2. V shed 5 bases, J shed 3 bases, and the junction held 7 bases outside the gene matches. Germline V gene sequence: CDR1 SGHAT, CDR2 FQNNGV. CDR3 length: 15 residues. CDR3 coding DNA: TGTGCCAGCAGCACGCGGGAGGCCGGTACAGATACGCAGTATTTT. It translates to CASSTREAGTDTQYF.

This clone was seen only once. The chain has TRBV5-6 and TRBJ2-5; D not certain. Germline V gene sequence: CDR1 SGHDT, CDR2 YYEEEE. Trimming removed 4 bases from V and 3 bases from J, with 4 bases in between. This CDR3 comprises 11 residues. The CDR3 is CASSVEETQYF. The CDR3 region has the DNA TGTGCCAGCAGCGTAGAAGAGACCCAGTACTTC.